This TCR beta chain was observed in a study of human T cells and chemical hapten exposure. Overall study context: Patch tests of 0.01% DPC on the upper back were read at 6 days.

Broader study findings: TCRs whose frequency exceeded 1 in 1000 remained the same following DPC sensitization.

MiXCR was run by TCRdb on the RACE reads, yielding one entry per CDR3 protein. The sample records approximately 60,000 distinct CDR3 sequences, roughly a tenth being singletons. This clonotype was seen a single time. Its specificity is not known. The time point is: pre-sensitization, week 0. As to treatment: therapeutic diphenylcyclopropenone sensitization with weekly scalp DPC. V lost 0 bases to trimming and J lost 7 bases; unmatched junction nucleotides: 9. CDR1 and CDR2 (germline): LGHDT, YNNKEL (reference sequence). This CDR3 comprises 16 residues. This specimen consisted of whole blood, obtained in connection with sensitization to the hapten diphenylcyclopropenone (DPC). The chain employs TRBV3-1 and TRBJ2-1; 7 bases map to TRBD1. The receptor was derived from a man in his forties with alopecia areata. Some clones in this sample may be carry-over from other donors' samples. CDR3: CASSQERADRSNEQFF. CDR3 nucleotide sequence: TGTGCCAGCAGCCAAGAGAGGGCGGACAGGTCTAATGAGCAGTTCTTC.